This TCR beta chain was recorded in a study of patients and donors after allogeneic stem cell transplantation. There are a few counts of this clonotype. One entry per CDR3 protein results from TCRdb running MiXCR on the RT-PCR reads. The data show approximately 200,000 distinct CDR3 sequences, with 41% seen just once and around 35% held by the top ten. V was cut by 6 bases and J by 7 bases, with 9 bases left in between. The V gene's germline CDR1 is SNHLY and CDR2 FYNNEI. This CDR3 has 12 amino acids. The chain carries TRBV2 and TRBJ1-4; D remains ambiguous. This receptor was taken from a human donor who was either an allogeneic HSCT recipient or a stem cell or donor lymphocyte infusion donor (not recorded which). It is not recorded whose cells these are; they may come from a transplant donor. Sequenced material: blood, either unsorted or a sorted T cell fraction (not recorded which). The CDR3 DNA reads TGTGCCAGCAGAGGGCAGACTGAAAAACTGTTTTTT. Residues: CASRGQTEKLFF.